Shown below are 21 T cell receptor beta chains from a single sample sequenced in a study of metastatic and nonmetastatic thyroid tumors. Using MiXCR, TCRdb reanalyzed the PCR reads. The sample has tens of thousands of clones, about 24% seen once; the top ten hold around 17%. The entire patient cohort was treatment-naive prior to thyroid surgery. Sequencing input: blood. All receptors come from a male donor with papillary thyroid cancer or a benign thyroid nodule (not recorded which). Some clones in this sample may be carry-over from other donors' samples.

The chain carries TRBV24-1 and TRBJ2-7, with D possibly TRBD2 on 6 matching bases. The V end lost 0 bases, the J end lost 5 bases, and 10 bases lay between the germline ends. Germline loops: CDR1 KGHDR, CDR2 SFDVKD. The CDR3 runs 14 residues. The CDR3, as DNA: TGTGCCACCAGTGATTTGAGGGGCGGGGACGAGCAGTACTTC. Residues: CATSDLRGGDEQYF.

At least ten counts were recorded for this clone. CDR3 residues: CASRSGGAYEQYF. DNA of the CDR3: TGTGCCAGCCGCTCAGGGGGAGCCTACGAGCAGTACTTC. The rearrangement uses TRBV14 and TRBJ2-7; TRBD1 agrees at 7 bases. The J segment lost 2 bases and the V segment lost 8 bases, leaving 6 bases of the junction unmatched. Germline V gene lookup returns CDR1 SGHDN and CDR2 FVKESK. The CDR3 is made up of 13 amino acids.

This clone was recorded at least ten times. The chain has TRBV3-1 and TRBJ2-7, with D possibly TRBD1 on 5 matching bases. Trimming pared 5 bases from V and 6 bases from J, leaving 11 bases between. The CDR3 extends over 12 amino acids. Per germline, CDR1 LGHDT and CDR2 YNNKEL (reference sequence). CDR3 coding DNA: TGTGCCAGCAGCTTCCAAGGGGCCGAGCAGTACTTC. The encoded protein is CASSFQGAEQYF.

This clone turned up a few times. The CDR3 region is CESSDGGLQAFF. The CDR3 DNA sequence: TGTGAAAGCAGTGATGGGGGTCTGCAAGCTTTCTTT. The chain employs TRBV6-1 and TRBJ1-1; a weak D match, TRBD1 (5 bases). CDR1 is MNHNS, CDR2 SASEGT, per germline. The CDR3 totals 12 residues.

This clone was recorded at least ten times. The chain has TRBV5-1 and TRBJ2-2, with D possibly TRBD2 on 5 matching bases. The germline V gene has CDR1 SGHRS and CDR2 YFSETQ. Trimming took off 3 bases at V and 0 bases at J, with 9 bases between the two ends. This CDR3 has 15 residues. CDR3 coding DNA: TGCGCCAGCAGCTATGGACTTACGAACACCGGGGAGCTGTTTTTT. Translation gives CASSYGLTNTGELFF. Together with reference TRBV5-1 and TRBJ2-2, the CDR3 gives the full variable domain: KAGVTQTPRYLIKTRGQQVTLSCSPISGHRSVSWYQQTPGQGLQFLFEYFSETQRNKGNFPGRFSGRQFSNSRSEMNVSTLELGDSALYLCASSYGLTNTGELFFGEGSRLTVL.

This clone was found a few times. The chain employs TRBV9 and TRBJ2-4; D gene uncertain. The CDR3 is made up of 14 amino acids. V lost 0 bases and J 5 bases, leaving 9 bases between the germline ends. From germline, CDR1 is SGDLS and CDR2 YYNGEE. The CDR3 DNA reads TGTGCCAGCAGCGTAGAGGGCGCGGAAAACATTCAGTACTTC. Translated, it gives CASSVEGAENIQYF.

This clone was recorded at least ten times. V gene TRBV30 combines with J gene TRBJ1-5, with a tentative D call TRBD1 (5 bases). There are 13 residues in the CDR3. Trimming removed 5 bases at V and 6 bases at J, with 14 bases between. The germline V gene has CDR1 GTSNPN and CDR2 SVGIG (reference sequence). The CDR3 is CAWEGLGGQPQHF. Here the CDR3 DNA reads TGTGCCTGGGAGGGCCTTGGGGGTCAGCCCCAGCATTTT.

This clone has only a few counts. The chain is built from TRBV10-1 and TRBJ1-1; maybe TRBD1 (6 bases). CDR1 is WNHNN and CDR2 is SYGVQD in the germline V gene (reference sequence). The V end lost 5 bases, the J end lost 5 bases, and 18 bases lay between the germline ends. The CDR3 covers 15 residues. Here the CDR3 DNA reads TGCGCCAGCAGTCCACACCGGGACACGAGGACTGAAGCTTTCTTT. Encoded protein: CASSPHRDTRTEAFF.

This clone was detected ten times or more. This chain connects TRBV12-3 or TRBV12-4 to TRBJ2-4; 8 bases align to TRBD2. The junction had 5 bases not matched to a gene; V was cut back by 6 bases and J by 7 bases. CDR3 length: 13 amino acids. The DNA for the CDR3 is TGTGCCAGCAGCCCTACGGGAGGGAACATTCAGTACTTC. As protein: CASSPTGGNIQYF.

This clone was detected ten times or more. V gene TRBV5-6 combines with J gene TRBJ1-1; D call uncertain. V was pared by 6 bases and J by 5 bases, with 20 bases between. The CDR3 consists of 15 residues. The germline V gene has CDR1 SGHDT and CDR2 YYEEEE. CDR3 sequence (DNA): TGTGCCAGCACCTCAAATAGGCGGGGTGGGACTGAAGCTTTCTTT. Its translation: CASTSNRRGGTEAFF.

This clone has a count of ten or more. The chain uses TRBV5-7 and TRBJ2-7; TRBD2 might be the D (5 bases). TRBV5-7 falls under the ORF class, with uncertain function. With 4 bases removed from V and 2 bases from J, the gap between germline ends came to 16 bases. This CDR3 is built from 15 residues. The CDR3 loop reads CASSVPLEVPYEQYF. CDR3 coding DNA: TGTGCCAGCAGCGTCCCACTAGAAGTCCCCTACGAGCAGTACTTC.

This clone was seen many times. J is TRBJ2-5 and V is TRBV9; unclear D gene. Trimming took off 4 bases at V and 5 bases at J, with 12 bases between the two ends. The CDR3 runs to 13 residues. In germline, CDR1 is SGDLS, CDR2 YYNGEE. The CDR3 loop reads CASSPRPEETQYF. CDR3 in DNA: TGTGCCAGCAGCCCCCGCCCGGAGGAGACCCAGTACTTC.

This clone was detected once. The V call is TRBV7-2, the J call TRBJ2-5; 7 bases line up with TRBD1. Germline V CDR1 and CDR2: SGHTA, FQGNSA. With 7 bases clipped from V and 5 bases from J, the junction kept 10 bases outside the gene matches. This CDR3 contains 14 residues. CDR3 DNA sequence: TGTGCCAGCACCGACGGACAGGTTATGGAGACCCAGTACTTC. Translated: CASTDGQVMETQYF.

Points on this clone: Its ends do not fully match the called genes, so a read error is possible. The rearrangement uses TRBV20-1 and TRBJ1-1; D is perhaps TRBD1 (5 bases). In germline, CDR1 is DFQATT, CDR2 SNEGSKA (reference sequence). This CDR3 is built from 16 residues. CDR3 amino acids: CSARAFGQGLGTESFF. The DNA for the CDR3 is TGCAGTGCTAGGGCTTTCGGGCAGGGATTGGGCACTGAATCTTTCTTT.

This chain joins TRBV6-1 and TRBJ1-2, with TRBD1 matching 10 bases. The CDR3 has 16 residues. Losses at the gene ends were 6 bases for V and 6 bases for J; bases not matched to a gene: 13. The germline CDR1 and CDR2 sequences are MNHNS and SASEGT. The CDR3: CASRADRGSGSDGYTF. The DNA of the CDR3 is TGTGCCAGCAGGGCGGACAGGGGGTCGGGGAGTGATGGCTACACCTTC.

This clone was recorded at least ten times. This sequence joins TRBV30 and TRBJ2-6; 8 bases align to TRBD1. The CDR3 covers 17 residues. J gave up 0 bases and V 5 bases, and 9 bases lay outside the gene matches. Per germline, CDR1 GTSNPN and CDR2 SVGIG (reference sequence). CDR3 coding DNA: TGTGCCTGGGCCGGGACAGGCCCTATCTCTGGGGCCAACGTCCTGACTTTC. Its protein product is CAWAGTGPISGANVLTF.

The chain combines TRBV5-1 with TRBJ2-2; 7 positions agree with TRBD2. From germline, CDR1 is SGHRS and CDR2 YFSETQ. CDR3 length equals 15 residues. V dropped 3 bases and J dropped 6; count of bases not matched to a gene: 8. CDR3 protein: CASSSRGEPPGELFF. CDR3 in DNA: TGCGCCAGCAGCTCTCGGGGGGAGCCCCCCGGGGAGCTGTTTTTT. The full variable domain, in which reference TRBV5-1 and TRBJ2-2 provide the parts outside the CDR3, is KAGVTQTPRYLIKTRGQQVTLSCSPISGHRSVSWYQQTPGQGLQFLFEYFSETQRNKGNFPGRFSGRQFSNSRSEMNVSTLELGDSALYLCASSSRGEPPGELFFGEGSRLTVL.

The rearrangement joins TRBV11-2 to TRBJ2-1, with D maybe TRBD2 (5 bases). The CDR3 covers 15 residues. Trimming removed 3 bases from V and 0 bases from J, with 9 bases in between. Per germline, CDR1 SGHAT and CDR2 FQNNGV. This CDR3 reads CASSFGSASYNEQFF. The CDR3, as DNA: TGTGCCAGCAGCTTTGGTAGCGCCTCCTACAATGAGCAGTTCTTC.

As concerns this clone: One base away lies a much larger clone, so this may be a sequencing read error. The sample has other DNA sequences that encode this CDR3 too. The V and J genes are TRBV29-1 and TRBJ1-1; 7 nucleotides line up with TRBD1. CDR1 is SQVTM and CDR2 is ANQGSEA in the germline V gene. The CDR3 runs to 10 residues. CDR3 sequence reads: CSVGQDEAFF. CDR3 nucleotides: TGTAGCGTAGGACAGGATGAAGCTTTCTTT. Supplemented by reference TRBV29-1 and TRBJ1-1, the full variable domain reads SAVISQKPSRDICQRGTSLTIQCQVDSQVTMMFWYRQQPGQSLTLIATANQGSEATYESGFVIDKFPISRPNLTFSTLTVSNMSPEDSSIYLCSVGQDEAFFGQGTRLTVV.

This clone was counted many times. The V call is TRBV5-1, the J call TRBJ1-4; tentatively, D is TRBD1 (5 bases). Germline CDR1 reads SGHRS; CDR2 reads YFSETQ. This CDR3 spans 16 amino acids. The V end lost 4 bases, the J end lost 5 bases, and 18 bases lay between the germline ends. This CDR3 reads CASSPGGSITNEKLFF. The CDR3 bases are TGCGCCAGCAGCCCGGGGGGGAGCATAACAAATGAAAAACTGTTTTTT. Looking up the rest from reference TRBV5-1 and TRBJ1-4 gives the full variable domain: KAGVTQTPRYLIKTRGQQVTLSCSPISGHRSVSWYQQTPGQGLQFLFEYFSETQRNKGNFPGRFSGRQFSNSRSEMNVSTLELGDSALYLCASSPGGSITNEKLFFGSGTQLSVL.

The chain carries TRBV11-2 and TRBJ2-2; 13 positions match TRBD2. V dropped 3 bases and J dropped 4; count of bases not matched to a gene: 2. This CDR3 region has 16 residues. CDR1 is SGHAT and CDR2 is FQNNGV in the germline V gene. The CDR3 DNA reads as TGTGCCAGCAGCTTCGGGACTAGCGGGATCACCGGGGAGCTGTTTTTT. Amino acid sequence: CASSFGTSGITGELFF.